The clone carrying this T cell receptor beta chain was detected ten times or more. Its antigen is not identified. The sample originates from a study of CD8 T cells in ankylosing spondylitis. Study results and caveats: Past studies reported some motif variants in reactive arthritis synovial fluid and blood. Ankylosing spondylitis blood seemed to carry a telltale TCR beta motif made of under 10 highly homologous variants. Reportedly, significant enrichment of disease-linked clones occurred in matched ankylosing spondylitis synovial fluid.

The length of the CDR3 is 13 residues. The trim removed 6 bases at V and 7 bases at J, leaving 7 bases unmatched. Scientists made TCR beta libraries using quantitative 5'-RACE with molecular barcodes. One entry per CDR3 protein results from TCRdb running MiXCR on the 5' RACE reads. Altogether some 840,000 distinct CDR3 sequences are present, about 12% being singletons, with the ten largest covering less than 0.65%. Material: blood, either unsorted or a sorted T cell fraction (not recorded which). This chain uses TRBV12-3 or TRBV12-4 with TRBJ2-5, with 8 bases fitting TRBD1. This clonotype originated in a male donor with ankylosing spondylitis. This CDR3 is CASSGQGEGTQYF. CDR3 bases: TGTGCCAGCAGCGGACAGGGCGAAGGGACCCAGTACTTC.